This T cell receptor beta chain was profiled in a study of blood T cell repertoires in COVID-19. Study-wide context: Sample material is recorded as cDNA or gDNA derived from T cells, B-cell-depleted T cells, or PBMCs.

Trimming left V 6 bases short and J 3 bases short, with 14 bases between. This CDR3 spans 14 amino acids. CDR1 and CDR2 (germline): SQVTM, ANQGSEA. In the study's own analysis: Amplification from reference gene primers served as the basis for estimated nucleated cell counts. The table came from immunoSEQ multiplex PCR; TCRdb's copy has only in-frame clones and leaves some out. V and J calls and clone size are as listed in that table; D and trimming were resolved from the DNA. The table lists 95,000 to 100,000 clones, roughly nine tenths of them singletons, with approximately 15% in the top ten. The chain couples TRBV29-1 to TRBJ1-4, with unresolved D. The sequence was collected from a middle-aged man with acute or convalescent COVID-19. Material for sequencing was peripheral blood. This chain's CDR3 is CSVNYKDSNEKLFF. DNA of the CDR3: TGCAGCGTAAATTACAAAGATTCTAATGAAAAACTGTTTTTT.